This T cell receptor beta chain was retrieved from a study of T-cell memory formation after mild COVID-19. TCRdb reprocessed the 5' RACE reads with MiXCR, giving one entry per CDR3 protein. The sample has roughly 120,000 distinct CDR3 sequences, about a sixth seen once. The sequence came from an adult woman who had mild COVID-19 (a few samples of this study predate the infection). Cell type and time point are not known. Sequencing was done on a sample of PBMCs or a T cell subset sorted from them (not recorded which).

The CDR3 spells CASGTTGETQYF. The CDR3 DNA sequence: TGTGCCAGCGGGACGACAGGGGAGACCCAGTACTTC. This rearrangement joins TRBV7-9 to TRBJ2-5; 7 bases are shared with TRBD1. J lost 5 bases, V lost 8 bases, and 5 bases had no gene match. The CDR3 runs to 12 residues. Germline V gives CDR1 SEHNR, CDR2 FQNEAQ (reference sequence).